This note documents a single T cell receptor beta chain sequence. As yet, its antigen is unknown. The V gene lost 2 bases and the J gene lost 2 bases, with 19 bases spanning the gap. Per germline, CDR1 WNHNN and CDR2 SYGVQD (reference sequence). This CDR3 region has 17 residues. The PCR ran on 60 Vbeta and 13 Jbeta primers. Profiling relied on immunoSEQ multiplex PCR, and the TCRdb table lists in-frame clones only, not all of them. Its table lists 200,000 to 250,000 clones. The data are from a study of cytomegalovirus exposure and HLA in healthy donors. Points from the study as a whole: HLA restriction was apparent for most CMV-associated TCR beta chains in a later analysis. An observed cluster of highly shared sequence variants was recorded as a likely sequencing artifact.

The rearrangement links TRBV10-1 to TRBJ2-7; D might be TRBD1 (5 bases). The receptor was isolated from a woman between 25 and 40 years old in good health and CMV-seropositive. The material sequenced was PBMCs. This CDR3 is CASSEVIWWGSTYEQYF. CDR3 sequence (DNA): TGCGCCAGCAGTGAGGTGATCTGGTGGGGCAGTACCTACGAGCAGTACTTC.